These T cell receptor beta chains were read from a single sample in a study of T cells in Graves' hyperthyroidism and ophthalmopathy. MiXCR was run by TCRdb on the multiplex PCR reads, yielding one entry per CDR3 protein. The sample includes roughly 710,000 distinct CDR3 sequences, 30% to 40% seen only once; the top ten take around 31%. The sequenced material came from blood. The source is a woman aged 40 to 50 with Graves' hyperthyroidism. CDR3s include the opening cysteine and the closing phenylalanine or tryptophan. The order of the fields is V gene, CDR3 protein.

v_gene: TRBV6-6
CDR3aa: CASSTGLAGGETQHF

v_gene: TRBV29-1
CDR3aa: CSVVGAFF

v_gene: TRBV10-1
CDR3aa: CASSESTGRKLFF

v_gene: TRBV7-2
CDR3aa: CASSWGPSYEQYF

v_gene: TRBV7-2
CDR3aa: CASSSGGSYEQYF

v_gene: TRBV10-3
CDR3aa: CASSPNREDTEAFF

v_gene: TRBV7-9
CDR3aa: CASSPRSGKNTGELFF

v_gene: TRBV28
CDR3aa: CASLSASGSGQETQYF

v_gene: TRBV7-2
CDR3aa: CASTSPGGPVTGELFF

v_gene: TRBV2
CDR3aa: CASKSGRDEQFF

v_gene: TRBV11-3
CDR3aa: CASTSGQLNEKLFF

v_gene: TRBV7-9
CDR3aa: CASSLSQGATEAFF

v_gene: TRBV2
CDR3aa: CASRSDPGEANVLTF

v_gene: TRBV5-1
CDR3aa: CASRGDSYYEQYF

v_gene: TRBV11-2
CDR3aa: CASSQDSGSAYEQSF

v_gene: TRBV7-2
CDR3aa: CASSAQVETQYF

v_gene: TRBV2
CDR3aa: CASSERYNEQFF

v_gene: TRBV5-6
CDR3aa: CASSLEGQGDEQYF

v_gene: TRBV6-1
CDR3aa: CASRAGNSGANVLTF

v_gene: TRBV19
CDR3aa: CASSGEGAFF

v_gene: TRBV6-6
CDR3aa: CASSYGTGIGYTF

v_gene: TRBV5-8
CDR3aa: CASSLRIREAFF

v_gene: TRBV7-9
CDR3aa: CASSLGASGANVPTF

v_gene: TRBV7-2
CDR3aa: CASSIYINPGTSISGANVLTF

v_gene: TRBV12-3/TRBV12-4
CDR3aa: CASTRDAHSWDTEAFF

v_gene: TRBV10-3
CDR3aa: CAISSGLLGAGTYEQYF

v_gene: TRBV7-2
CDR3aa: CASSSFGSQETQYF

v_gene: TRBV11-2
CDR3aa: CASSRLLGNEKLFF

v_gene: TRBV2
CDR3aa: CASRLEDYEQYF

v_gene: TRBV12-3/TRBV12-4
CDR3aa: CASSLNRMTEKLFF

v_gene: TRBV7-3
CDR3aa: CASSSLPGHAEQFF

v_gene: TRBV9
CDR3aa: CASSVIAGRNTEAFF

v_gene: TRBV20-1
CDR3aa: CSAFPGETQYF

v_gene: TRBV28
CDR3aa: CASSLSGASPQYF

v_gene: TRBV10-1
CDR3aa: CASSEGALYGYTF

v_gene: TRBV11-2
CDR3aa: CASSKTWGYSGSLSHEQYF

v_gene: TRBV29-1
CDR3aa: CSLRGTDNQPQHF

v_gene: TRBV20-1
CDR3aa: CSLWTSQETQYF

v_gene: TRBV19
CDR3aa: CASRFLNTEAFF

v_gene: TRBV10-3
CDR3aa: CAISESAGAGANVLTF

v_gene: TRBV24-1
CDR3aa: CATRQGYTGELFF

v_gene: TRBV7-9
CDR3aa: CASSFIGSNEQFF

v_gene: TRBV9
CDR3aa: CASSVGGDSGDEQYF

v_gene: TRBV12-3/TRBV12-4
CDR3aa: CASRLQGFEKLFF

v_gene: TRBV20-1
CDR3aa: CSGKGGPREDTEAFF

v_gene: TRBV19
CDR3aa: CASRAGGLGYGYTF

v_gene: TRBV4-1
CDR3aa: CASSIRQERTEAFF

v_gene: TRBV4-1
CDR3aa: CASSQDFLSGTGGVETQYF

v_gene: TRBV12-3/TRBV12-4
CDR3aa: CASHDREHEKLFF

v_gene: TRBV2
CDR3aa: CASGGSPRGSNQPQHF

v_gene: TRBV7-8
CDR3aa: CASSLPGVGEQYF